Listed below are T cell receptor beta chains from one sample, sequenced in a study of CD8+CD57+ T cells in acquired aplastic anemia. MiXCR, run by TCRdb on the reads, gives a single entry per CDR3 protein. The sample yields 180,000 or so distinct CDR3 sequences, 40% to 55% seen once. Sequenced: sorted CD4+, CD8+, or CD8+CD57+ T cells (not recorded which) from PBMCs. These receptors all stem from a human donor in good health. CDR3s include the opening cysteine and the closing phenylalanine or tryptophan. D genes are given only for firm matches.

cdr3_aa | v_call | d_call
CASRFGTGKGGTIYF | TRBV6-1 | TRBD1
CASSPPAGGNGLLHF | TRBV7-2 | TRBD1
CSAKQPPGQGETQYF | TRBV20-1 | TRBD1
CSASANTEALF | TRBV20-1 | .
CSVEGQEETYEQYF | TRBV29-1 | .
CASRQGLGGTGELFF | TRBV5-1 | TRBD1
CASSLGRLPYEQYF | TRBV13 | .
CATGTSGHNEQFF | TRBV24-1 | TRBD2
CASSFFGGGGYEQYF | TRBV12-3/TRBV12-4 | .
CASSFGQVLYQPQHF | TRBV19 | TRBD1
CASTPGTTSGRWGNEQFF | TRBV19 | TRBD2